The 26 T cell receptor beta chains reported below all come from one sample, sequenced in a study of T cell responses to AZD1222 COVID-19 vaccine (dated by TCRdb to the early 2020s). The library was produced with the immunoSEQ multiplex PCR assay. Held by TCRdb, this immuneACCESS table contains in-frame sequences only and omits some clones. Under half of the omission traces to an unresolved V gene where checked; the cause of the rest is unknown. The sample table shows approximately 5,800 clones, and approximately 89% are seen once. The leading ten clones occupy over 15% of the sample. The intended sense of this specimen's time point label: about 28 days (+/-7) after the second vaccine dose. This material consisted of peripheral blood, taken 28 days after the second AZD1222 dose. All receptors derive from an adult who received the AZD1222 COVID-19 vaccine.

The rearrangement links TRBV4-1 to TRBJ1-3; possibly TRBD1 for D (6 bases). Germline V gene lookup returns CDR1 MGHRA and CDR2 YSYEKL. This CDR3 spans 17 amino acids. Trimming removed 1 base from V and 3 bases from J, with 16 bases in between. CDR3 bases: TGCGCCAGCAGCCAAGGACAACAGGGAGGACTTGGAAACACCATATATTTT. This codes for CASSQGQQGGLGNTIYF.

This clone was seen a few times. CDR3 sequence: CASRPLDGDSNQPQHF. The CDR3 DNA follows: TGTGCCAGCAGACCCCTGGACGGAGATAGCAATCAGCCCCAGCATTTT. The chain is built from TRBV27 and TRBJ1-5; no definite D call. The CDR3 totals 16 residues. Between the trimmed V and J ends, which lost 6 bases and 0 bases, there was a span of 15 bases. CDR1 is MNHEY, CDR2 SMNVEV, per germline (reference sequence).

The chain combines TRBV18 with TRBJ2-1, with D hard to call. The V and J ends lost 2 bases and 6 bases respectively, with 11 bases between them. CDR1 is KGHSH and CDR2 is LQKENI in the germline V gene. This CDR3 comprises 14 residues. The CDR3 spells CASSPTDGSNEQFF. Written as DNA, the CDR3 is TGTGCCAGCTCACCAACGGACGGAAGCAATGAGCAGTTCTTC.

The CDR3: CASSPQGRGANVLTF. CDR3 nucleotides: TGTGCCAGTAGTCCCCAGGGGAGGGGGGCCAACGTCCTGACTTTC. The chain employs TRBV19 and TRBJ2-6; D is perhaps TRBD1 or TRBD2 (6 bases each). Germline assignment: CDR1 LNHDA and CDR2 SQIVND (reference sequence). Trimming took off 5 bases at V and 4 bases at J, with 12 bases between the two ends. This CDR3 contains 15 residues.

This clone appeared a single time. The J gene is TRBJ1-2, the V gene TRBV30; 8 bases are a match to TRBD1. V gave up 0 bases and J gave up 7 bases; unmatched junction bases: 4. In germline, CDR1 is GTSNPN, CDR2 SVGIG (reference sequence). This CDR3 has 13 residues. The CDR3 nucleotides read TGTGCCTGGAGTGTGATACAGGGGGGTGGCTACACCTTC. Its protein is CAWSVIQGGGYTF. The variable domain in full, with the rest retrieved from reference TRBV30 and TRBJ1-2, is SQTIHQWPATLVQPVGSPLSLECTVEGTSNPNLYWYRQAAGRGLQLLFYSVGIGQISSEVPQNLSASRPQDRQFILSSKKLLLSDSGFYLCAWSVIQGGGYTFGSGTRLTVV.

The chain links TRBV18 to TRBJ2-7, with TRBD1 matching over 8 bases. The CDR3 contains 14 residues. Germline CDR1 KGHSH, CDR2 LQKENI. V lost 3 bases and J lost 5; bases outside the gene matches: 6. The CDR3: CASSPTGGRDEQYV. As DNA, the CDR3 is TGTGCCAGCTCACCTACAGGGGGGCGAGACGAGCAGTACGTC.

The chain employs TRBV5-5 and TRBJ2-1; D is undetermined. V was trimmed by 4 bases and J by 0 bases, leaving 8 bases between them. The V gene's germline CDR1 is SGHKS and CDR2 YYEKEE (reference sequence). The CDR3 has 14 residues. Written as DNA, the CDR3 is TGTGCCAGCAGCCGTGAGCGCTCCTACAATGAGCAGTTCTTC. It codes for CASSRERSYNEQFF.

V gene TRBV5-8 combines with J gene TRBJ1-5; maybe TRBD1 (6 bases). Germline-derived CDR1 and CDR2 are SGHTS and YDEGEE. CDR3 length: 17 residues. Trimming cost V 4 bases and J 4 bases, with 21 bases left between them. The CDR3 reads CASSPAGDKLKNQPQHF. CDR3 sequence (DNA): TGTGCCAGCAGCCCCGCCGGGGACAAGTTAAAGAATCAGCCCCAGCATTTT.

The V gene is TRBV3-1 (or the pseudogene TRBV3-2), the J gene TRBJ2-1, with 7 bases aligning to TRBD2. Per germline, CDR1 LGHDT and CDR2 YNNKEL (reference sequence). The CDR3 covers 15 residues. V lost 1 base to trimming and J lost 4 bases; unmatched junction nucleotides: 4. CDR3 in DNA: TGTGCCAGCAGCCAAGGGCTAGCGGTTTACAATGAGCAGTTCTTC. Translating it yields CASSQGLAVYNEQFF.

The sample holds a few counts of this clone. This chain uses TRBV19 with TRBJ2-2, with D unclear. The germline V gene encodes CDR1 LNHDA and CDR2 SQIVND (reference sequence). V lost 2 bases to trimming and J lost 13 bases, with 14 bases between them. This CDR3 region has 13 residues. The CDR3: CASSILAPGWLFF. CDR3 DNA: TGTGCCAGTAGTATACTGGCCCCCGGCTGGCTGTTTTTT.

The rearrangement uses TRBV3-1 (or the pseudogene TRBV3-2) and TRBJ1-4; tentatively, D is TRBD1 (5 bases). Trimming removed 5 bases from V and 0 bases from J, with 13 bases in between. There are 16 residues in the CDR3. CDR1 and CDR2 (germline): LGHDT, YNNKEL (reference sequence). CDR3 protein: CASSESGIATNEKLFF. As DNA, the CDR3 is TGTGCCAGCAGCGAGTCAGGGATTGCAACTAATGAAAAACTGTTTTTT.

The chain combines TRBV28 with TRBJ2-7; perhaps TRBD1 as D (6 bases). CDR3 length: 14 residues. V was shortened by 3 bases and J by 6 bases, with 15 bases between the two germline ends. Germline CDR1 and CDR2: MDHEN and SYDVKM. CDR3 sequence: CASSFQGRAGEQYF. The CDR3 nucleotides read TGTGCCAGCAGTTTTCAGGGGCGGGCGGGCGAGCAGTACTTC.

The CDR3 loop reads CASSPTPRQEQYF. In DNA form, the CDR3 reads TGTGCCAGCAGCCCGACCCCCCGGCAAGAGCAGTACTTC. The chain employs TRBV3-1 (or the pseudogene TRBV3-2) and TRBJ2-7; D not certain. V was shortened by 4 bases and J by 7 bases, with 14 bases between the two germline ends. This CDR3 is 13 amino acids long. CDR1 LGHDT and CDR2 YNNKEL come from the germline V gene (reference sequence).

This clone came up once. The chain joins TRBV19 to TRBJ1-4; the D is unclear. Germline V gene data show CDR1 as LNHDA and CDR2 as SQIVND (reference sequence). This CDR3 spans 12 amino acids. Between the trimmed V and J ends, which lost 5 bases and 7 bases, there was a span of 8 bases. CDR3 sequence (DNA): TGTGCCAGTAGTGGGAGGGTTGAAAAACTGTTTTTT. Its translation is CASSGRVEKLFF.

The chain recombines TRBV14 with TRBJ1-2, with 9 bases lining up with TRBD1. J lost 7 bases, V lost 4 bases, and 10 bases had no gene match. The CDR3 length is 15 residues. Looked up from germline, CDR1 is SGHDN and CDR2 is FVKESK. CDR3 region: CASSPPGTGTSGYTF. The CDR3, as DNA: TGTGCCAGCAGCCCCCCGGGGACAGGGACTTCTGGCTACACCTTC.

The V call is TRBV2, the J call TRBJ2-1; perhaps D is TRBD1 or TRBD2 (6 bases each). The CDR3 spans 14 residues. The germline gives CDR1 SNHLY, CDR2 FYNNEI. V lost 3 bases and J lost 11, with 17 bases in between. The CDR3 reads CASSDYGGGSKQFF. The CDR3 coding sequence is TGTGCCAGCAGTGACTACGGGGGCGGATCAAAGCAGTTCTTC.

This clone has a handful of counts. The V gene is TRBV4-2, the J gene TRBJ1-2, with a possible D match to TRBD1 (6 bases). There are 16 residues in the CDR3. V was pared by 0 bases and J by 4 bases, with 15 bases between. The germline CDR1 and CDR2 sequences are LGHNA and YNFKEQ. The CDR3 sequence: CASSQDYNRETYGYTF. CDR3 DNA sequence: TGTGCCAGCAGCCAAGATTATAACAGGGAGACCTATGGCTACACCTTC.

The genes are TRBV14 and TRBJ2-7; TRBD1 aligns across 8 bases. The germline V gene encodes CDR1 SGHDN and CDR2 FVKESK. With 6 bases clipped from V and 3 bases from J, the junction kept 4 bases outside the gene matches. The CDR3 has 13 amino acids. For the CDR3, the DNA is TGTGCCAGCAGTGAGGACAGGGTCTACGAGCAGTACTTC. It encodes CASSEDRVYEQYF.

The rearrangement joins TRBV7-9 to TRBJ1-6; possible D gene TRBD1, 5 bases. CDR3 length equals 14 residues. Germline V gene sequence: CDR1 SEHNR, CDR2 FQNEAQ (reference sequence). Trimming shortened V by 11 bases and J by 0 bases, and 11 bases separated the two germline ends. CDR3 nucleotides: TGTGCCGGCAAGGGGAGCTCCTATAATTCACCCCTCCACTTT. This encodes CAGKGSSYNSPLHF.

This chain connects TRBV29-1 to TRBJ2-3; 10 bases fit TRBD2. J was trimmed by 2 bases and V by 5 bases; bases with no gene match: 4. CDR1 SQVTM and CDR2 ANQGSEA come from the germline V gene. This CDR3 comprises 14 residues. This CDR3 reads CSVLLAGYTDTQYF. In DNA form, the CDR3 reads TGCAGCGTTCTACTAGCGGGGTACACAGATACGCAGTATTTT.

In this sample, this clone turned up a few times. The CDR3, as DNA: TGTGCCAGCATGAGGGGGCAGGGGGTGAACACTGAAGCTTTCTTT. It translates to CASMRGQGVNTEAFF. The chain combines TRBV3-1 (or the pseudogene TRBV3-2) with TRBJ1-1; 7 positions match TRBD1. J was trimmed by 0 bases and V by 7 bases; bases with no gene match: 8. The CDR3 covers 15 residues. Per the germline V gene, CDR1 is LGHDT and CDR2 is YNNKEL (reference sequence).

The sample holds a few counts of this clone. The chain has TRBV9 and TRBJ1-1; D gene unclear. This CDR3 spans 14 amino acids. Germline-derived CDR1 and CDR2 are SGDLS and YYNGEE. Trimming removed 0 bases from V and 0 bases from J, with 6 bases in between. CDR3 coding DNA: TGTGCCAGCAGCGTAGCGGCTATGAACACTGAAGCTTTCTTT. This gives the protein CASSVAAMNTEAFF.

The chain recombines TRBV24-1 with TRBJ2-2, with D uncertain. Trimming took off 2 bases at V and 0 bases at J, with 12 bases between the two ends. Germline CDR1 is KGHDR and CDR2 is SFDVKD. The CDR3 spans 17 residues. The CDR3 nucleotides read TGTGCCACCAGTGATTCACCCGGACGAGCGAACACCGGGGAGCTGTTTTTT. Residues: CATSDSPGRANTGELFF.

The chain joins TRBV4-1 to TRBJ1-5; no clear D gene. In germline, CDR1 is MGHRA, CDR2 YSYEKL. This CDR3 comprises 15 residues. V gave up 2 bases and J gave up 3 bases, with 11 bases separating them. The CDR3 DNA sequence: TGCGCCAGCAGCCAATCGGACGTACCCAATCAGCCCCAGCATTTT. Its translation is CASSQSDVPNQPQHF.

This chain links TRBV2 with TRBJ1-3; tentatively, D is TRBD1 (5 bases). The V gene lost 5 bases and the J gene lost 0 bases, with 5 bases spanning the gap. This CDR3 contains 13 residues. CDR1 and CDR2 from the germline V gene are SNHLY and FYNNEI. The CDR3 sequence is CASSTGSGNTIYF. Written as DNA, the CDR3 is TGTGCCAGCAGTACAGGCTCTGGAAACACCATATATTTT.

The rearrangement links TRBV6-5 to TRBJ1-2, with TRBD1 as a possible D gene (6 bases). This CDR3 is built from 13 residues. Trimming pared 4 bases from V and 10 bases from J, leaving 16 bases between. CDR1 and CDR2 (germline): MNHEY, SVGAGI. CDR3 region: CASSSTGSRDYTF. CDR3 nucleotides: TGTGCCAGCAGTTCTACAGGGAGCAGAGACTACACCTTC.